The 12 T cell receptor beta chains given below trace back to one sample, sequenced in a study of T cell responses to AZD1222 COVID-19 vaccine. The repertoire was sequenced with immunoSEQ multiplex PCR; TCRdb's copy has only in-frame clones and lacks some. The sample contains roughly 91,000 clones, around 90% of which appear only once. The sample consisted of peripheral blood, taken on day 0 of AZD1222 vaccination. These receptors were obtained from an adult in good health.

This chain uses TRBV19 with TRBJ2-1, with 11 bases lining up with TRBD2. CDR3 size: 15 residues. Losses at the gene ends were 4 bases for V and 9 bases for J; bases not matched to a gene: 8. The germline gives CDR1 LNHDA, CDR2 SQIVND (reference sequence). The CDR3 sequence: CASSTLAGGQGEQFF. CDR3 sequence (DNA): TGTGCCAGTAGTACGCTAGCGGGAGGTCAAGGTGAGCAGTTCTTC.

CDR3 bases: TGTGCCAGCAGCTTAATGGAGGGGGTGAATGAGCAGTTCTTC. Its protein is CASSLMEGVNEQFF. The chain carries TRBV7-3 and TRBJ2-1, with D perhaps assigned TRBD1 or TRBD2 (6 bases each). In germline, CDR1 is SGHTA, CDR2 FQGTGA. CDR3 length: 14 amino acids. V was cut by 1 base and J by 7 bases, with 11 bases left in between.

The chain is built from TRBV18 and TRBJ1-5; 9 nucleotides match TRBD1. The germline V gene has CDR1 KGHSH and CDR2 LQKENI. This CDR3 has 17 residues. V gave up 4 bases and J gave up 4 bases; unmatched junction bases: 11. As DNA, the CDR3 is TGTGCCAGCTCACGGGAACAGGGGGCTGGGAGTAATCAGCCCCAGCATTTT. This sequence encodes CASSREQGAGSNQPQHF. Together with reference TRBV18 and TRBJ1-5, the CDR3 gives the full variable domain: NAGVMQNPRHLVRRRGQEARLRCSPMKGHSHVYWYRQLPEEGLKFMVYLQKENIIDESGMPKERFSAEFPKEGPSILRIQQVVRGDSAAYFCASSREQGAGSNQPQHFGDGTRLSIL.

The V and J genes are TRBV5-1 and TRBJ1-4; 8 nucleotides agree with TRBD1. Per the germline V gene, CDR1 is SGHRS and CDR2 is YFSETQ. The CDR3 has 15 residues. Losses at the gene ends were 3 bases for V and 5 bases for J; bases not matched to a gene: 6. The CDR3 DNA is TGCGCCAGCAGCTCGGGACAGGTTCTCAATGAAAAACTGTTTTTT. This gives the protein CASSSGQVLNEKLFF.

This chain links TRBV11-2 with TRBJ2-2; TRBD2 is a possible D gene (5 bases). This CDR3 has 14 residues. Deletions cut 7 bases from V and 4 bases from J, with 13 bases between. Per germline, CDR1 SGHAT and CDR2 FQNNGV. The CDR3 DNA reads TGTGCCAGCAACCTCCGGGATAGCACCGGGGAGCTGTTTTTT. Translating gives CASNLRDSTGELFF. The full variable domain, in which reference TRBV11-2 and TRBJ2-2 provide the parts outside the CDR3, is EAGVAQSPRYKIIEKRQSVAFWCNPISGHATLYWYQQILGQGPKLLIQFQNNGVVDDSQLPKDRFSAERLKGVDSTLKIQPAKLEDSAVYLCASNLRDSTGELFFGEGSRLTVL.

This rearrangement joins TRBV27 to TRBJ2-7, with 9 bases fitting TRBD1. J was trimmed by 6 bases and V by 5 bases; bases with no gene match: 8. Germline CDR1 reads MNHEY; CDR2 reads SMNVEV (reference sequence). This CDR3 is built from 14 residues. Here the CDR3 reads CASSPRDRDSEQYF. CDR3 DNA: TGTGCCAGCAGTCCCCGGGACAGGGATAGCGAGCAGTACTTC.

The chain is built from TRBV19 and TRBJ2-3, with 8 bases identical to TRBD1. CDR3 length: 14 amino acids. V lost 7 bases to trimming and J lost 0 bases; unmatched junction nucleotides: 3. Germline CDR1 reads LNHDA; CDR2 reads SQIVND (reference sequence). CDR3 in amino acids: CASINRGSTDTQYF. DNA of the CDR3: TGTGCCAGTATTAACAGGGGGAGCACAGATACGCAGTATTTT.

CDR3 residues: CASSLAFGGEQYF. The CDR3 DNA sequence: TGCGCCAGCAGCTTGGCCTTTGGAGGCGAGCAGTACTTC. V gene TRBV5-1 combines with J gene TRBJ2-7; D possibly corresponds to TRBD2 (5 bases). The CDR3 contains 13 residues. Germline assignment: CDR1 SGHRS and CDR2 YFSETQ. V gave up 0 bases and J gave up 6 bases, with 10 bases separating them.

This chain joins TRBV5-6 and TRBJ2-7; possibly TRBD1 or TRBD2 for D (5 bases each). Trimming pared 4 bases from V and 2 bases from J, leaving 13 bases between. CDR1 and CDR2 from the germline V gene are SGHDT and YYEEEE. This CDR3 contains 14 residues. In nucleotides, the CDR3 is TGTGCCAGCAGCCCGGGACGTACCACCTACGAGCAGTACTTC. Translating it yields CASSPGRTTYEQYF. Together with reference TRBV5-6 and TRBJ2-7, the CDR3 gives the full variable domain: DAGVTQSPTHLIKTRGQQVTLRCSPKSGHDTVSWYQQALGQGPQFIFQYYEEEERQRGNFPDRFSGHQFPNYSSELNVNALLLGDSALYLCASSPGRTTYEQYFGPGTRLTVT.

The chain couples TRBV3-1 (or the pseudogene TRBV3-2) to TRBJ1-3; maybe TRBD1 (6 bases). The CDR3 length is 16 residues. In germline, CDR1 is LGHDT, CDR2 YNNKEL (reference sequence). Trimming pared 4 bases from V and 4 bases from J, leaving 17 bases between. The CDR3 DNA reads TGTGCCAGCAGCCCCCGGGGCAGGGGATCCGGAAACACCATATATTTT. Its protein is CASSPRGRGSGNTIYF.

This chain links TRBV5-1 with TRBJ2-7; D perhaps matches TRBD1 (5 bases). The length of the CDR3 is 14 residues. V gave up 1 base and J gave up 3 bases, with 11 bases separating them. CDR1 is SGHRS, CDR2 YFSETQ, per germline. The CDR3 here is CASSLSTANYEQYF. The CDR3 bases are TGCGCCAGCAGCTTGTCGACAGCAAACTACGAGCAGTACTTC.

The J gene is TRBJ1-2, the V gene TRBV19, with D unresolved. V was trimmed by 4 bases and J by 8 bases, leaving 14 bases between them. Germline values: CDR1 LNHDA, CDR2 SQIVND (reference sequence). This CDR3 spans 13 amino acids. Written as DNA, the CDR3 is TGTGCCAGTAGTAGTTCGTTTAACGAAGGCTACACCTTC. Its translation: CASSSSFNEGYTF.